The T cell receptor (beta chain) described here comes from a study of T cell responses to AZD1222 COVID-19 vaccine. A few counts support this clone. Its antigen remains unknown. Assay used: immunoSEQ multiplex PCR; TCRdb lists only in-frame clones, some missing. The table shows roughly 100,000 clones, with 70% to 90% occurring only once. V was shortened by 3 bases and J by 8 bases, with 4 bases between the two germline ends. This CDR3 region has 10 residues. Findings and limits, study-wide: Repertoires were sampled only after the peak T cell response. There were vaccine-associated CD4 TCRs across spike, dominant at 160-218 and 743-854.

The sequence was obtained from an adult in good health. The chain links TRBV12-3 or TRBV12-4 to TRBJ1-2; D not resolved. The sequences come from peripheral blood, collected on day 0 of AZD1222 vaccination. The CDR3 region is CASSFGGYTF. The CDR3 DNA follows: TGTGCCAGCAGTTTTGGGGGCTACACCTTC.